This T cell receptor beta chain was recovered during a study of vaccination effects on CD4 cells after COVID-19. Study summary: Prior to sequencing, the ViraFEST assay stimulated PBMC with viral peptide pools, which expanded the antigen-specific CD4+ T cells. At 16 days and at one week before vaccination, samples were given by two convalescent patients.

TCRdb's table, derived via immunoSEQ multiplex PCR, lists solely in-frame clones and lacks some. The sample has 40,000 to 55,000 clones, 74% seen once. Points on this clone: What it binds is unknown.

Culture proceeded for approximately nine days, and CD4+ T cells were then isolated. Fresh IL-2-containing medium replaced half the medium on days 3 and 7. Germline CDR1 SGHRS, CDR2 YFSETQ. The CDR3 is 16 amino acids. Trimming at V came to 3 bases and at J to 2 bases, leaving 5 bases not matched to a gene. General study findings and limits: Infection-derived and vaccine-derived clones contracted markedly late after vaccination.

The sample in question was CD4+ T cells from PBMCs cultured without peptide, obtained before COVID-19 vaccination. V and J are TRBV5-1 and TRBJ2-6, with 7 bases identical to TRBD1. The receptor's source is a human donor who had a prior SARS-CoV-2 infection. The CDR3 loop is CASSWGQTAGANVLTF. CDR3 bases: TGCGCCAGCAGCTGGGGACAGACGGCTGGGGCCAACGTCCTGACTTTC.